This record looks at one T cell receptor (beta chain) sequence and its context. The control participants were healthy donors, and these controls were matched with respect to both age and sex. Negative isolation yielded CD8+ and CD4+ T cells; FACS enriched TEMRA cells. The sample originates from a study of CD8 T cells in Susac syndrome. The RNA, roughly 0.45 to 1 ug, was put through reverse transcription using random hexamers. TCR beta CDR3 was amplified by immunoSEQ covering 54 Vbeta and 13 Jbeta. TCRdb re-called the immunoSEQ multiplex PCR reads with MiXCR, one entry per CDR3 protein. The table lists 150,000 to 200,000 distinct CDR3 sequences, around 92% of them singletons. This sequence originates from a human donor in good health. The material sequenced was CD4+ T cells from PBMCs.

CDR3 DNA sequence: TGCGCCAGCAGCGTCGACAGGGGACACACTGAAGCTTTCTTT. It specifies CASSVDRGHTEAFF. V usage is TRBV4-3 and J usage is TRBJ1-1, with 8 positions matching TRBD1. This CDR3 has 14 amino acids. The germline CDR1 and CDR2 sequences are LGHNA and YSLEER. V shed 5 bases and J 3 bases; nucleotides not matched to a gene: 5.